Below are 28 T cell receptor beta chains sequenced from a single sample in a study of CD8+ T cells in alopecia areata. Sequencing templates came from extracted RNA that was reverse transcribed into cDNA. The repertoire was sequenced with immunoSEQ multiplex PCR; TCRdb's copy has only in-frame clones and lacks some. In the table there are 200,000 to 250,000 clones, roughly two fifths of which are singletons. Treatment noted: oral pan-JAK inhibitor, 5-10 mg twice daily. The material was CD4+ T cells sorted from blood, obtained at roughly week 36, from a patient treated with tofacitinib. Receptors were obtained from a human donor with alopecia areata.

V usage is TRBV7-9 and J usage is TRBJ2-5, with D tentatively TRBD2 (5 bases). Germline lookup yields CDR1 SEHNR and CDR2 FQNEAQ (reference sequence). The length of the CDR3 is 15 residues. V lost 5 bases to trimming and J lost 2 bases, with 15 bases between them. The CDR3 here is CASSQDMSGQETQYF. In DNA form, the CDR3 reads TGTGCCAGCAGCCAAGATATGTCGGGACAAGAGACCCAGTACTTC.

This clone was picked up a small number of times. The chain uses TRBV7-2 and TRBJ1-2; D remains ambiguous. CDR1 is SGHTA, CDR2 FQGNSA, per germline. Trimming shortened V by 1 base and J by 1 base, and 10 bases separated the two germline ends. The CDR3 is 15 amino acids. Here the CDR3 reads CASSLDPGSNYGYTF. DNA of the CDR3: TGTGCCAGCAGCTTAGACCCGGGAAGTAACTATGGCTACACCTTC.

V gene TRBV5-1 combines with J gene TRBJ2-7; tentative D call: TRBD2 (5 bases). Trimming stripped 5 bases from V and 0 bases from J, with 9 bases between. The CDR3 extends over 13 amino acids. Per the germline V gene, CDR1 is SGHRS and CDR2 is YFSETQ. CDR3 residues: CASSFGSSYEQYF. The CDR3, as DNA: TGCGCCAGCAGTTTTGGGAGCTCCTACGAGCAGTACTTC.

Only a few counts were recorded for this clone. The genes are TRBV7-9 and TRBJ2-5, with D perhaps TRBD1 or TRBD2 (5 bases each). Between the trimmed V and J ends, which lost 1 base and 1 base, there was a span of 10 bases. Germline CDR1 and CDR2: SEHNR and FQNEAQ (reference sequence). The CDR3 length is 15 residues. This chain's CDR3 is CASSLEGTAQETQYF. CDR3 sequence (DNA): TGTGCCAGCAGCTTAGAAGGGACGGCCCAAGAGACCCAGTACTTC.

This clone was observed a few times. The chain uses TRBV4-1 and TRBJ2-3; no clear D. In germline, CDR1 is MGHRA, CDR2 YSYEKL. Between the trimmed V and J ends, which lost 4 bases and 2 bases, there was a span of 13 bases. The CDR3 spans 15 residues. CDR3 DNA: TGCGCCAGCAGCCCCTTCTCCTTAAACACAGATACGCAGTATTTT. Amino acid sequence: CASSPFSLNTDTQYF.

J is TRBJ1-1 and V is TRBV5-4; possible D gene TRBD1, 5 bases. V was trimmed by 4 bases and J by 1 base, leaving 8 bases between them. CDR1 is SGHNT and CDR2 is YYREEE in the germline V gene (reference sequence). The CDR3 contains 13 residues. The CDR3 DNA reads TGTGCCAGCAGCATCGACAGGAACACTGAAGCTTTCTTT. Its translation: CASSIDRNTEAFF.

The chain employs TRBV30 and TRBJ2-3; D remains unclear. V gave up 3 bases and J gave up 4 bases, with 5 bases separating them. Germline-derived CDR1 and CDR2 are GTSNPN and SVGIG (reference sequence). The CDR3 loop spans 11 amino acids. CDR3 DNA sequence: TGTGCCTGGAGCCCAGCAGATACGCAGTATTTT. Translated, it gives CAWSPADTQYF. The variable domain in full, with the rest retrieved from reference TRBV30 and TRBJ2-3, is SQTIHQWPATLVQPVGSPLSLECTVEGTSNPNLYWYRQAAGRGLQLLFYSVGIGQISSEVPQNLSASRPQDRQFILSSKKLLLSDSGFYLCAWSPADTQYFGPGTRLTVL.

This clone was counted only a few times. The rearrangement links TRBV11-2 to TRBJ2-7; perhaps TRBD1 as D (6 bases). The V gene's germline CDR1 is SGHAT and CDR2 FQNNGV. V was shortened by 8 bases and J by 0 bases, with 14 bases between the two germline ends. The CDR3 sequence is 14 residues long. The CDR3 protein is CASRLGAGSYEQYF. The CDR3 DNA sequence: TGTGCCAGCCGACTGGGGGCAGGCTCCTACGAGCAGTACTTC.

This sequence joins TRBV25-1 and TRBJ2-5; D might be TRBD2 (5 bases). In germline, CDR1 is MGHDK, CDR2 SYGVNS. Trimming cost V 3 bases and J 1 base, with 9 bases left between them. The length of the CDR3 is 14 residues. CDR3 nucleotides: TGTGCCAGCAGTGACCCTCTAGCCCAAGAGACCCAGTACTTC. Translation: CASSDPLAQETQYF. The full variable domain, with the rest looked up from reference TRBV25-1 and TRBJ2-5, is EADIYQTPRYLVIGTGKKITLECSQTMGHDKMYWYQQDPGMELHLIHYSYGVNSTEKGDLSSESTVSRIRTEHFPLTLESARPSHTSQYLCASSDPLAQETQYFGPGTRLLVL.

V and J are TRBV28 and TRBJ2-7; D may be TRBD1 or TRBD2 (5 bases each). The germline V gene encodes CDR1 MDHEN and CDR2 SYDVKM. V was clipped by 7 bases and J by 2 bases, with 9 bases between them. The CDR3 is made up of 12 amino acids. The CDR3 sequence: CASTGDAYEQYF. The CDR3 bases are TGTGCCAGCACCGGGGACGCCTACGAGCAGTACTTC. Full variable domain (rest looked up from reference TRBV28 and TRBJ2-7): DVKVTQSSRYLVKRTGEKVFLECVQDMDHENMFWYRQDPGLGLRLIYFSYDVKMKEKGDIPEGYSVSREKKERFSLILESASTNQTSMYLCASTGDAYEQYFGPGTRLTVT.

In its sample, this clone was seen a few times. The chain carries TRBV29-1 and TRBJ2-5; 7 bases are shared with TRBD1. The CDR3 runs 13 residues. Germline trimming cut 6 bases from V and 7 bases from J; bases unmatched to any gene: 11. Germline-derived CDR1 and CDR2 are SQVTM and ANQGSEA. The CDR3 DNA follows: TGCAGCGTCGACAGGGACAGCGGTGGGACCCAGTACTTC. Encoded protein: CSVDRDSGGTQYF.

This clone was seen only a few times. Other DNA sequences from this sample encode an identical CDR3 as well. The chain combines TRBV20-1 with TRBJ2-3, with D maybe TRBD1 (6 bases). The CDR3 is 11 residues long. The V end lost 6 bases, the J end lost 4 bases, and 8 bases lay between the germline ends. CDR1 is DFQATT, CDR2 SNEGSKA, per germline (reference sequence). CDR3 in amino acids: CSAAGADTQYF. As DNA, the CDR3 is TGCAGTGCCGCAGGGGCAGATACGCAGTATTTT.

The V call is TRBV18, the J call TRBJ2-5; D possibly corresponds to TRBD1 (6 bases). Germline V gene data show CDR1 as KGHSH and CDR2 as LQKENI. The CDR3 has 15 amino acids. The germline V and J ends were trimmed by 1 base and 1 base, with 10 bases remaining between them. The CDR3 DNA reads as TGTGCCAGCTCACCACGACAGGAGCGCCAAGAGACCCAGTACTTC. It codes for CASSPRQERQETQYF.

This chain links TRBV7-2 with TRBJ2-1, with D hard to call. V shed 2 bases and J shed 5 bases, with 1 base lying between them. This CDR3 has 11 residues. Per germline, CDR1 SGHTA and CDR2 FQGNSA. The CDR3 region is CASSLHNEQFF. The DNA of the CDR3 is TGTGCCAGCAGCTTACACAATGAGCAGTTCTTC.

The CDR3 DNA sequence: TGTGCCACCAGCAGAGATCGCGGTGTAGATACGCAGTATTTT. This gives the protein CATSRDRGVDTQYF. The chain uses TRBV15 and TRBJ2-3; no clear D gene. Germline lookup yields CDR1 LNHNV and CDR2 YYDKDF (reference sequence). The ends were cut back, 0 bases at V and 5 bases at J, with 9 bases in the middle. The CDR3 is 14 residues long.

The rearrangement uses TRBV12-5 and TRBJ1-5, with D hard to call. Germline V lookup: CDR1 LGHNT, CDR2 FRNRAP. V gave up 6 bases and J gave up 4 bases, with 13 bases separating them. This CDR3 is 14 amino acids long. For the CDR3, the DNA is TGTGCTAGTGGCCTAAACCGGGGAAATCAGCCCCAGCATTTT. It specifies CASGLNRGNQPQHF.

This chain joins TRBV7-2 and TRBJ2-2; no reliable D call. Germline V lookup: CDR1 SGHTA, CDR2 FQGNSA. The length of the CDR3 is 14 residues. V was trimmed by 5 bases and J by 1 base, leaving 8 bases between them. The CDR3 sequence: CASSPRRNTGELFF. CDR3 DNA: TGTGCCAGCAGCCCGCGGAGGAACACCGGGGAGCTGTTTTTT.

This clone was observed a few times. The junction shows a germline mismatch at one end, possibly a read error. This sequence joins TRBV4-1 and TRBJ2-1; possibly TRBD1 for D (6 bases). In germline, CDR1 is MGHRA, CDR2 YSYEKL. This CDR3 contains 13 residues. The CDR3: CASRQELGGEQFF. Written as DNA, the CDR3 is TGCGCCAGCAGACAAGAATTAGGGGGTGAGCAGTTCTTC.

This clone was recorded a few times. The J gene is TRBJ2-5, the V gene TRBV5-1; D call uncertain. The CDR3 has 13 amino acids. Germline CDR1 and CDR2: SGHRS and YFSETQ. V was clipped by 0 bases and J by 5 bases, with 8 bases between them. CDR3 residues: CASSLAARETQYF. For the CDR3, the DNA is TGCGCCAGCAGCTTGGCCGCCCGGGAGACCCAGTACTTC.

This clone was observed at least ten times. The rearrangement joins TRBV29-1 to TRBJ2-2; unclear D gene. The germline V and J ends were trimmed by 8 bases and 4 bases, with 17 bases remaining between them. CDR3 length: 14 residues. Germline values: CDR1 SQVTM, CDR2 ANQGSEA. CDR3 region: CSTYGASTTGELFF. The CDR3 DNA reads as TGCAGCACATACGGTGCTTCCACCACCGGGGAGCTGTTTTTT.

This clone was counted between two and nine times. V is TRBV9 and J is TRBJ2-2, with 7 bases matching TRBD1. V was clipped by 4 bases and J by 7 bases; unmatched bases: 16. Germline-derived CDR1 and CDR2 are SGDLS and YYNGEE. The CDR3 is made up of 17 amino acids. The CDR3 reads CASSIRGDRAGGGELFF. As DNA, the CDR3 is TGTGCCAGCAGCATCCGGGGCGACAGGGCTGGAGGCGGGGAGCTGTTTTTT. The full variable domain, its missing parts supplied by reference TRBV9 and TRBJ2-2, is DSGVTQTPKHLITATGQRVTLRCSPRSGDLSVYWYQQSLDQGLQFLIQYYNGEERAKGNILERFSAQQFPDLHSELNLSSLELGDSALYFCASSIRGDRAGGGELFFGEGSRLTVL.

This clone was observed once. The chain joins TRBV27 to TRBJ1-4, with D possibly matching TRBD1 (5 bases). In germline, CDR1 is MNHEY, CDR2 SMNVEV (reference sequence). Trimming stripped 6 bases from V and 8 bases from J, with 16 bases between. This CDR3 is 14 amino acids long. As DNA, the CDR3 is TGTGCCAGCAGACTTCAGGGTGTTGGGGAAAAACTGTTTTTT. Translating it yields CASRLQGVGEKLFF.

This clone occurred a few times. The chain has TRBV6-5 and TRBJ2-3, with 8 nucleotides matching TRBD1. V shed 5 bases, J shed 10 bases, and the junction held 14 bases outside the gene matches. The CDR3 is 15 residues long. Per the germline V gene, CDR1 is MNHEY and CDR2 is SVGAGI. The CDR3 loop reads CASSPSTGAGLAQYF. CDR3 in DNA: TGTGCCAGCAGTCCGTCGACAGGGGCCGGCCTAGCGCAGTATTTT.

The table lists this clone with a few counts. J is TRBJ2-5 and V is TRBV29-1; no firm D call. CDR3 length: 15 residues. The V gene's germline CDR1 is SQVTM and CDR2 ANQGSEA. V lost 4 bases to trimming and J lost 0 bases, with 15 bases between them. CDR3 amino acids: CSVAGSVIHQETQYF. The CDR3 nucleotides are TGCAGCGTTGCCGGCTCGGTGATCCACCAAGAGACCCAGTACTTC.

The chain uses TRBV5-4 and TRBJ2-7, with 11 nucleotides matching TRBD1. Losses at the gene ends were 0 bases for V and 3 bases for J; bases not matched to a gene: 5. From germline, CDR1 is SGHNT and CDR2 YYREEE (reference sequence). The CDR3 runs to 16 residues. The CDR3 nucleotides read TGTGCCAGCAGCTTGGGGACAGGGGGCATTGGCTACGAGCAGTACTTC. Protein: CASSLGTGGIGYEQYF.

Remarks on this clone: The germline gene is not matched at one end of the junction; a read error may be the cause. This rearrangement joins TRBV11-2 to TRBJ2-2; D is uncertain. The CDR3 has 11 residues. In germline, CDR1 is SGHAT, CDR2 FQNNGV. CDR3 bases: TGTGCCAGCACCTTAGGGGGGGAGCTGTTTTTT. This codes for CASTLGGELFF. Variable domain in full (rest from reference TRBV11-2 and TRBJ2-2): EAGVAQSPRYKIIEKRQSVAFWCNPISGHATLYWYQQILGQGPKLLIQFQNNGVVDDSQLPKDRFSAERLKGVDSTLKIQPAKLEDSAVYLCASTLGGELFFGEGSRLTVL.

The chain carries TRBV27 and TRBJ2-7; 10 bases are a match to TRBD2. This CDR3 comprises 15 residues. Germline V CDR1 and CDR2: MNHEY, SMNVEV (reference sequence). V dropped 4 bases and J dropped 6; count of bases not matched to a gene: 9. CDR3 amino acids: CASSSLLAGAVEQYF. CDR3 coding DNA: TGTGCCAGCAGTTCCCTCCTAGCGGGAGCAGTCGAGCAGTACTTC.

This sequence joins TRBV19 and TRBJ1-1, with 8 bases lining up with TRBD1. V dropped 8 bases and J dropped 4; count of bases not matched to a gene: 9. CDR1 and CDR2 (germline): LNHDA, SQIVND (reference sequence). The CDR3 is 14 residues long. The CDR3 spells CASQSGQESTEAFF. The CDR3 nucleotides are TGTGCCAGTCAATCGGGACAGGAGAGCACTGAAGCTTTCTTT.